What follows is one TCR beta chain and its context. This entry belongs to a study of brain T cells in children with intractable seizures. Using immunoSEQ multiplex PCR, the repertoire was profiled, and TCRdb retains in-frame clones only, with some absent. The table has fewer than 150,000 clones, 85% to 95% seen once. The receptor was derived from a boy in the first two years of life with hemimegalencephaly and intractable seizures. Sequences were derived from peripheral blood, sampled at surgery.

The CDR3 loop reads CASSPSGENTEAFF. CDR3 nucleotides: TGTGCCAGCAGCCCCAGCGGGGAGAACACTGAAGCTTTCTTT. This chain links TRBV6-6 with TRBJ1-1; D not certain. This CDR3 spans 14 amino acids. Germline V lookup: CDR1 MNHNY, CDR2 SVGAGI (reference sequence). With 6 bases removed from V and 1 base from J, the gap between germline ends came to 12 bases.